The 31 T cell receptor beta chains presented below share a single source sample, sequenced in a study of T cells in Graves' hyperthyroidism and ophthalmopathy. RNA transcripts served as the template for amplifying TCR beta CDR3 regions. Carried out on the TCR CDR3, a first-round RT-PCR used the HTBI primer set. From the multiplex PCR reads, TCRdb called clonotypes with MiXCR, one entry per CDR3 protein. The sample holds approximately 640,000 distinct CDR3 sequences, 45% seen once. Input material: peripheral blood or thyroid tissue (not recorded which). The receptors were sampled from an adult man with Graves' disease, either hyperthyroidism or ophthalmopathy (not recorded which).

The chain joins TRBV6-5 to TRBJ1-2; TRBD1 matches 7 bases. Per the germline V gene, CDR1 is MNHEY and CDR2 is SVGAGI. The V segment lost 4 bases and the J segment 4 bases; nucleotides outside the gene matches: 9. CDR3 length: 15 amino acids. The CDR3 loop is CASSLGTVPIYGYTF. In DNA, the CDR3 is TGTGCCAGCAGTTTGGGGACAGTTCCCATCTATGGCTACACCTTC.

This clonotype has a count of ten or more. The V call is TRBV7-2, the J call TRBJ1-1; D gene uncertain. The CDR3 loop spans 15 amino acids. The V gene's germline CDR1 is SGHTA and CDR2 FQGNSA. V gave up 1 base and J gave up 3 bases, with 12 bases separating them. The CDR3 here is CASSLGWARDTEAFF. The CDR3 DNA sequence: TGTGCCAGCAGCTTAGGCTGGGCTCGGGACACTGAAGCTTTCTTT. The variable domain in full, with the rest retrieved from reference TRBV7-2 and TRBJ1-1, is GAGVSQSPSNKVTEKGKDVELRCDPISGHTALYWYRQSLGQGLEFLIYFQGNSAPDKSGLPSDRFSAERTGGSVSTLTIQRTQQEDSAVYLCASSLGWARDTEAFFGQGTRLTVV.

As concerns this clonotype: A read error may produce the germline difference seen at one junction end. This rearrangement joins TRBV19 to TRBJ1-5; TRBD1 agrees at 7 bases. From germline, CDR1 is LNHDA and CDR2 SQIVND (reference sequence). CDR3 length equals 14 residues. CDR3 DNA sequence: TGTGTCAGTAGTATTCACCCAGGGGGTCAGCCCCAGCATTTT. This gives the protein CVSSIHPGGQPQHF.

The chain's CDR3 is CASGPSQASSPGELFF. Here the CDR3 DNA reads TGTGCCAGCGGGCCGTCACAGGCTTCCAGTCCCGGGGAGCTGTTTTTT. This chain uses TRBV6-1 with TRBJ2-2, with D tentatively TRBD1 (5 bases). The germline CDR1 and CDR2 sequences are MNHNS and SASEGT. CDR3 length: 16 residues. V shed 8 bases and J shed 6 bases, with 22 bases lying between them.

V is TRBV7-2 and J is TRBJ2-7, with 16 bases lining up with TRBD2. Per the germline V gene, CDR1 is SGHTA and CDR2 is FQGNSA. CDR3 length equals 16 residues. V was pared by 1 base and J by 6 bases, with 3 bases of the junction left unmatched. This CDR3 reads CASSLVGTSGRVEQYF. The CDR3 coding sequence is TGTGCCAGCAGCTTAGTGGGGACTAGCGGGAGGGTCGAGCAGTACTTC.

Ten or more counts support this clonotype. The CDR3 protein is CASSPDRVEKLFF. The CDR3, as DNA: TGTGCCAGCAGCCCGGACCGAGTGGAAAAACTGTTTTTT. The chain couples TRBV7-9 to TRBJ1-4; no reliable D call. CDR3 length equals 13 residues. Germline loops: CDR1 SEHNR, CDR2 FQNEAQ (reference sequence). The V end was cut by 5 bases, the J end by 8 bases, with 12 bases between.

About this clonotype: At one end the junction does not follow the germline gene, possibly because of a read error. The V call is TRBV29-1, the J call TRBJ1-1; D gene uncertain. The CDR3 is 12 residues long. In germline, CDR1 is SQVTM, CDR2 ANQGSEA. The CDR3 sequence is CSFDPGNTEAFF. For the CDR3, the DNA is TGCAGCTTTGATCCCGGGAACACTGAAGCTTTCTTT.

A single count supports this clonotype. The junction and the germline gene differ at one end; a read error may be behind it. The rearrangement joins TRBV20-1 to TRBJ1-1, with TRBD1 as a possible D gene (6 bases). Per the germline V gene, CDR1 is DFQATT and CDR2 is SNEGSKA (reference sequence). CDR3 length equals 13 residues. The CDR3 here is CSARVDRYTEASF. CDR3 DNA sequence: TGCAGTGCTAGAGTCGACAGGTACACTGAAGCTTCCTTT.

CDR3 nucleotides: TGCAGTGCAGTTAGGGGCAGCGCCTACGAGCAGTACTTC. Translation: CSAVRGSAYEQYF. The chain links TRBV20-1 to TRBJ2-7, with D possibly being TRBD1 (5 bases). The CDR3 extends over 13 amino acids. In germline, CDR1 is DFQATT, CDR2 SNEGSKA (reference sequence). Trimming removed 6 bases from V and 2 bases from J, with 14 bases in between.

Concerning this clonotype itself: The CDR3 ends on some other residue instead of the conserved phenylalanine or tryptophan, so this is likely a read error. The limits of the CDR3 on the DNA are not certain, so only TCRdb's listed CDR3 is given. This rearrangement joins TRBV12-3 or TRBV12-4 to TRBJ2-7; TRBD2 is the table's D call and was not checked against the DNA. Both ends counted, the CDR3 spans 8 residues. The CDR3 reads CASSLTSG.

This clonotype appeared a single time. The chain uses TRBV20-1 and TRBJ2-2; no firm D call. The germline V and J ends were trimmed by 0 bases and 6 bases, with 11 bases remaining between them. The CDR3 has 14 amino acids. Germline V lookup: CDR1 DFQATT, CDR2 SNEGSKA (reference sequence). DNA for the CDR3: TGCAGTGCTAGAGATGGCCAGTCAGCCGGGGAGCTGTTTTTT. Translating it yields CSARDGQSAGELFF.

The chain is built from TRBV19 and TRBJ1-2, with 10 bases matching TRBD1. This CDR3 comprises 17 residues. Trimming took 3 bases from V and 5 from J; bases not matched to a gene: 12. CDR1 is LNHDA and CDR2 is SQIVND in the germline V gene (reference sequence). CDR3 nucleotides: TGTGCCAGTAGTATGGGAATCGGACAGGGGGGCAAATATGGCTACACCTTC. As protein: CASSMGIGQGGKYGYTF.

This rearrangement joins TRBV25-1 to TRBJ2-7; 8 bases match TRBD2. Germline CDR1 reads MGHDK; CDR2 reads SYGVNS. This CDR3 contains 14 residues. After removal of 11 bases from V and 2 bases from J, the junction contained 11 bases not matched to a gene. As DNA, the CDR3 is TGTGCCCGAAATCCGGGACTAGGAGCCTACGAGCAGTACTTC. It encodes CARNPGLGAYEQYF.

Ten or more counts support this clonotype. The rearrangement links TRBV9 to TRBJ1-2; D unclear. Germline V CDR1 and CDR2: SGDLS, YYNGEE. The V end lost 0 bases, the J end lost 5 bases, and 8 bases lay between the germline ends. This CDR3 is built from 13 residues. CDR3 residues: CASSVGRSYGYTF. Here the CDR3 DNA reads TGTGCCAGCAGCGTAGGACGGTCTTATGGCTACACCTTC.

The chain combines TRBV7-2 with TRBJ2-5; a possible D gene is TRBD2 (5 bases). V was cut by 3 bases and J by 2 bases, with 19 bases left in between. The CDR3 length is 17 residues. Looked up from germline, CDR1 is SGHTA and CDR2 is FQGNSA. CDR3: CASSLDVGVRRQETQYF. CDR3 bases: TGTGCCAGCAGCTTGGATGTCGGGGTACGCCGGCAAGAGACCCAGTACTTC.

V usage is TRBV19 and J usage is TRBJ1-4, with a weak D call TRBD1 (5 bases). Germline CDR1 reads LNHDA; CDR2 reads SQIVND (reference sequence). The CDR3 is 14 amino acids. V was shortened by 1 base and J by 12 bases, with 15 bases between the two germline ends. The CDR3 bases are TGTGCCAGTAGTATAGCGGGGGGATCTGACGAACTGTTTTTT. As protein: CASSIAGGSDELFF.

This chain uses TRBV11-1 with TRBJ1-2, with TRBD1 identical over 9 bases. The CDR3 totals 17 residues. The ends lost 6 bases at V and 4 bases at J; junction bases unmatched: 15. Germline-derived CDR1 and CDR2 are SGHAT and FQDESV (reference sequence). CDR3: CASSSYQRDRVTYGYTF. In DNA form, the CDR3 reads TGTGCCAGCAGTTCCTATCAACGGGACAGGGTTACCTATGGCTACACCTTC.

CDR3 sequence: CATSDPDRSYGYTF. CDR3 DNA sequence: TGTGCCACCAGTGACCCGGACAGAAGCTATGGCTACACCTTC. This chain joins TRBV24-1 and TRBJ1-2; a possible D gene is TRBD1 (6 bases). This CDR3 comprises 14 residues. Trimming took off 4 bases at V and 4 bases at J, with 12 bases between the two ends. The germline V gene has CDR1 KGHDR and CDR2 SFDVKD.

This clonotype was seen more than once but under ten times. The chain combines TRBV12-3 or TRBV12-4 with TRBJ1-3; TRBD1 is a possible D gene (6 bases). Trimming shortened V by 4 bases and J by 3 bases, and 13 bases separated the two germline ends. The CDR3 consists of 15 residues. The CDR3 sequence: CASSSGGRIGNTIYF. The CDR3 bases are TGTGCCAGCAGTTCGGGGGGCCGAATTGGAAACACCATATATTTT.

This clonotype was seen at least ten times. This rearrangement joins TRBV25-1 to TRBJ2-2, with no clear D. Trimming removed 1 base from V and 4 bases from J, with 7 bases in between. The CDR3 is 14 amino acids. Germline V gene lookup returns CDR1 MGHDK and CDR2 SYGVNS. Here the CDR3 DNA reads TGTGCCAGCAGTGAATCCTCGGGCACCGGGGAGCTGTTTTTT. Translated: CASSESSGTGELFF.

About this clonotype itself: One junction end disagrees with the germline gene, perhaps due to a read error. The CDR3 region is CASSWGAHPPLHF. The CDR3 DNA reads TGTGCTAGCAGTTGGGGAGCTCATCCACCCCTCCACTTT. The chain uses TRBV25-1 and TRBJ1-6; D gene ambiguous. The CDR3 loop spans 13 amino acids. Per the germline V gene, CDR1 is MGHDK and CDR2 is SYGVNS.

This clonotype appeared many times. The DNA of the CDR3 is TGCGCCAGCAGCCTGGGGGTGCAGAACACTGAAGCTTTCTTT. Protein: CASSLGVQNTEAFF. The chain recombines TRBV5-1 with TRBJ1-1; D possibly corresponds to TRBD1 (5 bases). Germline V CDR1 and CDR2: SGHRS, YFSETQ. The CDR3 is 14 amino acids. The V end lost 4 bases, the J end lost 1 base, and 11 bases lay between the germline ends.

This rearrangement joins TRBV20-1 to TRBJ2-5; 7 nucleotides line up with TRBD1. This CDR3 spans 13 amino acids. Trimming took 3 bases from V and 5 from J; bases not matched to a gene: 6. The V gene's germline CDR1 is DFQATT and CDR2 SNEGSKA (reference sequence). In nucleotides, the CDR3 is TGCAGTGCTAGGGACAGGAGGCGGGAGACCCAGTACTTC. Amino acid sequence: CSARDRRRETQYF.

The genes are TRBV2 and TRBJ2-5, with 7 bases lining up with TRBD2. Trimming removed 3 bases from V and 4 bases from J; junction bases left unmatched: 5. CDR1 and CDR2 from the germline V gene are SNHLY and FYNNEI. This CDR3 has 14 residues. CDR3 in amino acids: CASSEGLQGETQYF. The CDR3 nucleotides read TGTGCCAGCAGTGAGGGACTACAAGGAGAGACCCAGTACTTC.

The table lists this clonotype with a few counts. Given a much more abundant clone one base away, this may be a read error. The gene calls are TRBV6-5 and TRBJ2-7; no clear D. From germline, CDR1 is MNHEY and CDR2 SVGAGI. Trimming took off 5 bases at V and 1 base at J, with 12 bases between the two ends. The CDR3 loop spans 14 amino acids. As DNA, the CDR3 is TGTGCCAGCAGTCCTCGAGTGGGATCCTACGAGCAGTACTTC. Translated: CASSPRVGSYEQYF.

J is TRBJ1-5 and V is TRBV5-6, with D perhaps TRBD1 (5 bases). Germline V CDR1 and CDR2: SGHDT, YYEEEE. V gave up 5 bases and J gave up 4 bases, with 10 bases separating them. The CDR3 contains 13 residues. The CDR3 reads CASSNGGNQPQHF. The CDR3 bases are TGTGCCAGCAGTAATGGGGGGAATCAGCCCCAGCATTTT.

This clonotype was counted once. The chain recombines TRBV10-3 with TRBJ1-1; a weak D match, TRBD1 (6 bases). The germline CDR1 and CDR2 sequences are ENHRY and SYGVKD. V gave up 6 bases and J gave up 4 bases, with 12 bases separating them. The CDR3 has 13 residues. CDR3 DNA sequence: TGTGCCATCAGAAACGGGGGCAGCACTGAAGCTTTCTTT. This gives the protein CAIRNGGSTEAFF.

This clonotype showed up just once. DNA of the CDR3: TGTGCCAGCGAGTCATGTTTCTACGAGCAGTACTTC. Residues: CASESCFYEQYF. The chain combines TRBV6-1 with TRBJ2-7, with D unclear. With 8 bases removed from V and 3 bases from J, the gap between germline ends came to 11 bases. Looked up from germline, CDR1 is MNHNS and CDR2 is SASEGT. There are 12 residues in the CDR3.

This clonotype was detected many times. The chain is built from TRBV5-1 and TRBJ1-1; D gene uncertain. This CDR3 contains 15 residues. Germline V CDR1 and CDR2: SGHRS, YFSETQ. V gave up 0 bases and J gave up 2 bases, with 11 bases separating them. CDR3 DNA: TGCGCCAGCAGCTTGGAAGAAGGGCGAAACACTGAAGCTTTCTTT. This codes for CASSLEEGRNTEAFF.

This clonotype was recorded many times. The CDR3 bases are TGTGCCAGCGCGGGGCCAGGGGGAAATTCACCCCTCCACTTT. Translation gives CASAGPGGNSPLHF. This rearrangement joins TRBV25-1 to TRBJ1-6; 7 positions match TRBD1. V lost 8 bases, J lost 7 bases, and 8 bases stayed unmatched. Per germline, CDR1 MGHDK and CDR2 SYGVNS. The CDR3 is 14 amino acids.

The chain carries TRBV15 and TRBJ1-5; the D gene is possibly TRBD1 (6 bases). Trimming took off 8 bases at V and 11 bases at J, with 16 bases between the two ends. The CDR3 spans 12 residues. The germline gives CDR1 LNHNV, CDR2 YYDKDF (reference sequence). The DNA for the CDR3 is TGTGCCACCTCCAGGGGATCAGAGACCCAGCATTTT. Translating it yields CATSRGSETQHF.